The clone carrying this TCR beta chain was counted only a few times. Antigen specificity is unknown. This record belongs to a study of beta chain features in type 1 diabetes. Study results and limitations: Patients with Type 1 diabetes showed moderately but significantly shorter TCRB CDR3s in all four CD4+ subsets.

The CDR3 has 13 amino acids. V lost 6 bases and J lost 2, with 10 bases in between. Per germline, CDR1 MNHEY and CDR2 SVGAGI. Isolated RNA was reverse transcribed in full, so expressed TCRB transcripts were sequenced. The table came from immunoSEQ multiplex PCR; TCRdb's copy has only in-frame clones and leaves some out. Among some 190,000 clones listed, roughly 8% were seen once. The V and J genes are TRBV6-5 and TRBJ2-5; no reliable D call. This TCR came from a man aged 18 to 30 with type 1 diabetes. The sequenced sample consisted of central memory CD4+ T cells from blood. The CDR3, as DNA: TGTGCCAGCAGACGCGACGGGCAAGAGACCCAGTACTTC. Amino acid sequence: CASRRDGQETQYF.